These 6 T cell receptor beta chains came from one sample sequenced in a study of cytomegalovirus exposure and HLA in healthy donors (dated by TCRdb to the late 2010s). The library was generated by the immunoSEQ multiplex PCR assay. For the multiplex PCR, a mixture combining 60 forward primers for TCR Vbeta segments and 13 reverse primers for TCR Jbeta segments was used. Here the immuneACCESS table is served through TCRdb, limited to in-frame sequences with V and J called. Missing clones are a known gap in these copies; in checked studies unresolved V genes cover under half, and the rest lacks a known reason. This sample has over 120,000 clones in its table, and around 80% of those were observed once. Approximately 1.5% of the sample is held by the ten biggest clonotypes. The sample consisted of PBMCs. The source of these receptors is a man between 25 and 39 years old in good health and CMV-seropositive.

The rearrangement links TRBV2 to TRBJ2-5, with 8 bases fitting TRBD2. The germline V gene has CDR1 SNHLY and CDR2 FYNNEI. The CDR3 contains 14 residues. V trimming: 7 bases; J trimming: 2 bases; junction bases outside the gene matches: 6. The CDR3 loop reads CASTTTSAQETQYF. CDR3 in DNA: TGTGCCAGCACGACGACTAGCGCGCAAGAGACCCAGTACTTC.

The genes are TRBV5-4 and TRBJ2-7; TRBD2 matches at 13 bases. CDR1 SGHNT and CDR2 YYREEE come from the germline V gene (reference sequence). V dropped 3 bases and J dropped 2; count of bases not matched to a gene: 11. The CDR3 sequence is 18 residues long. In DNA, the CDR3 is TGTGCCAGCAGCTCCGGACTAGCGGGAGTTTATAGTGCCTACGAGCAGTACTTC. Translating it yields CASSSGLAGVYSAYEQYF.

The chain employs TRBV7-9 and TRBJ2-7; D perhaps matches TRBD2 (5 bases). The CDR3 covers 14 residues. Germline CDR1 SEHNR, CDR2 FQNEAQ (reference sequence). Deletions cut 8 bases from V and 0 bases from J, with 14 bases between. CDR3 sequence: CASSRSGSSYEQYF. CDR3 DNA: TGTGCCAGCTCTCGCTCGGGGAGCTCCTACGAGCAGTACTTC.

V gene TRBV18 combines with J gene TRBJ2-7; maybe TRBD2 (6 bases). The V gene's germline CDR1 is KGHSH and CDR2 LQKENI. There are 13 residues in the CDR3. Trimming cost V 6 bases and J 2 bases, with 11 bases left between them. CDR3 protein: CASSTGEAYEQYF. In nucleotides, the CDR3 is TGTGCCAGCTCGACTGGGGAGGCCTACGAGCAGTACTTC. Together with reference TRBV18 and TRBJ2-7, the CDR3 gives the full variable domain: NAGVMQNPRHLVRRRGQEARLRCSPMKGHSHVYWYRQLPEEGLKFMVYLQKENIIDESGMPKERFSAEFPKEGPSILRIQQVVRGDSAAYFCASSTGEAYEQYFGPGTRLTVT.

The gene calls are TRBV2 and TRBJ2-7, with TRBD1 as a possible D gene (5 bases). V was pared by 6 bases and J by 5 bases, with 20 bases between. Germline loops: CDR1 SNHLY, CDR2 FYNNEI. There are 15 residues in the CDR3. CDR3 sequence (DNA): TGTGCCAGCAGGTCCTTTGGGGCAGGGCGAGACGAGCAGTACTTC. It specifies CASRSFGAGRDEQYF.

The chain uses TRBV28 and TRBJ1-2; D not resolved. CDR1 is MDHEN, CDR2 SYDVKM, per germline. The CDR3 consists of 14 residues. Trimming left V 3 bases short and J 8 bases short, with 16 bases between. The CDR3 spells CASSLGSFGSGYTF. The CDR3 DNA reads TGTGCCAGCAGTTTGGGCAGTTTTGGGTCAGGCTACACCTTC.